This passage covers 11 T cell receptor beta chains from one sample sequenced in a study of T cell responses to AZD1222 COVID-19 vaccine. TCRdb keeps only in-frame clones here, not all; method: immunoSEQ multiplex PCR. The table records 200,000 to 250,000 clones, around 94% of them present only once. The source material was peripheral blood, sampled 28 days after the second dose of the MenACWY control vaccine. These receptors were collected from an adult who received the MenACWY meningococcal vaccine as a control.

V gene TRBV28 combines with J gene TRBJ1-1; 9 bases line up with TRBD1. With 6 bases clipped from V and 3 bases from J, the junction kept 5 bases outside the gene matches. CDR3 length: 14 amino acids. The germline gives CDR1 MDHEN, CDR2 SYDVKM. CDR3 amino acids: CASRTGGWYTEAFF. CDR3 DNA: TGTGCCAGCAGAACAGGGGGCTGGTACACTGAAGCTTTCTTT.

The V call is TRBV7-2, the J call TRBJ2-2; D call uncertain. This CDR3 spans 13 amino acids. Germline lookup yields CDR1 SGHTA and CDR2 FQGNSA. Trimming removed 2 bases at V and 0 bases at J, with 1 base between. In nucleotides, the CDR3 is TGTGCCAGCAGCTTATCGAACACCGGGGAGCTGTTTTTT. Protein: CASSLSNTGELFF.

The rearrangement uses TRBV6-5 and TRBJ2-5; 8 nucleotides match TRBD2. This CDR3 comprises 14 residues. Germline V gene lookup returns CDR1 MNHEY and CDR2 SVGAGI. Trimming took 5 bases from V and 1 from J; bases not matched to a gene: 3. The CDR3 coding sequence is TGTGCCAGCAGTAAACTAGCGGCCCAAGAGACCCAGTACTTC. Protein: CASSKLAAQETQYF.

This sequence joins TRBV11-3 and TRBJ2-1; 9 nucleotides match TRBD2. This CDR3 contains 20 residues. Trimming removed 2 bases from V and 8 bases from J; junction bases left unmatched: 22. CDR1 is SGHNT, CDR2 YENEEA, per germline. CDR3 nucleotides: TGTGCCAGCAGCTTACGCCACCCGGGCAGCGGGAGGCCCGTCGGGTATGAGCAGTTCTTC. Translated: CASSLRHPGSGRPVGYEQFF.

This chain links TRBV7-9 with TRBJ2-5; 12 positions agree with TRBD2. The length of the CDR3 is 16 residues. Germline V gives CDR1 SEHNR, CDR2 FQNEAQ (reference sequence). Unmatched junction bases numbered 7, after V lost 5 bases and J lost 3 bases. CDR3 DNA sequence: TGTGCCAGCAGCCCAGGACTAGCGGGACGTGAAGAGACCCAGTACTTC. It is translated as CASSPGLAGREETQYF.

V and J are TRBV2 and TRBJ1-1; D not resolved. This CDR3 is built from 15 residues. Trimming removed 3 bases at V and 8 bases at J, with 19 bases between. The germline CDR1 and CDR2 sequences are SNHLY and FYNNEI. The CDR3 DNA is TGTGCCAGCAGTGAGAAGGGCTTAGTATCCATCGAAGCTTTCTTT. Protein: CASSEKGLVSIEAFF.

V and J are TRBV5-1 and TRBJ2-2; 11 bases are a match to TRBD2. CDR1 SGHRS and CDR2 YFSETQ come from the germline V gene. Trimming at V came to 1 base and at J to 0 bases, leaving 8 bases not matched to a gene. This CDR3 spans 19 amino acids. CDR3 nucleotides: TGCGCCAGCAGCTTGAGGACTAGCGGGTGGGGATCGAACACCGGGGAGCTGTTTTTT. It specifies CASSLRTSGWGSNTGELFF. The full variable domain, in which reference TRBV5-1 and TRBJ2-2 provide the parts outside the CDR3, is KAGVTQTPRYLIKTRGQQVTLSCSPISGHRSVSWYQQTPGQGLQFLFEYFSETQRNKGNFPGRFSGRQFSNSRSEMNVSTLELGDSALYLCASSLRTSGWGSNTGELFFGEGSRLTVL.

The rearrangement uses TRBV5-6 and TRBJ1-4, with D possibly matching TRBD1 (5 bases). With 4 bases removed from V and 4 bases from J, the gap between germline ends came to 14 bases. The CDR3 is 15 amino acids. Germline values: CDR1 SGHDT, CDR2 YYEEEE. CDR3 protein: CASSGGTANNEKLFF. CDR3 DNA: TGTGCCAGCAGCGGCGGGACTGCAAATAATGAAAAACTGTTTTTT.

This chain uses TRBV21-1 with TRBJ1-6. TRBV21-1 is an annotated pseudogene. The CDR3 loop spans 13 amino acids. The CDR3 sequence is CASSPGRGSPLHF. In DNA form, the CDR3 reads TGTGCCAGCAGCCCGGGGAGAGGATCACCCCTCCACTTT.

The CDR3: CASSYSRDGYTF. In nucleotides, the CDR3 is TGTGCCAGCAGTTACTCCCGTGATGGCTACACCTTC. This chain links TRBV6-2 or TRBV6-3 with TRBJ1-2; D is uncertain. V lost 0 bases, J lost 6 bases, and 5 bases lay in between. The CDR3 extends over 12 amino acids. Germline loops: CDR1 MNHEY, CDR2 SVGEGT.

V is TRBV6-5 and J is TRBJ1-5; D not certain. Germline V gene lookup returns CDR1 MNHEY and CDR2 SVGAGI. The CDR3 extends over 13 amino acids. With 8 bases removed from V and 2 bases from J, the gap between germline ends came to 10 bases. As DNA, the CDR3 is TGTGCCAGCCGAGACGATGGCAATCAGCCCCAGCATTTT. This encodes CASRDDGNQPQHF.